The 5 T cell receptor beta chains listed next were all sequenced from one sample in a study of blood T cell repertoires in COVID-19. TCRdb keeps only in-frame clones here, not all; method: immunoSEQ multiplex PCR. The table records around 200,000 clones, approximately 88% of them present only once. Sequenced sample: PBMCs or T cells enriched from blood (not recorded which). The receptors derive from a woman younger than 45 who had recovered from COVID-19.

CDR3 protein: CASSLAFRKGNQPQHF. The CDR3 nucleotides read TGTGCCAGCAGCTTGGCCTTCAGGAAAGGCAATCAGCCCCAGCATTTT. V and J are TRBV5-8 and TRBJ1-5; D gene uncertain. V was cut by 0 bases and J by 2 bases, with 12 bases left in between. Germline loops: CDR1 SGHTS, CDR2 YDEGEE. This CDR3 has 16 amino acids.

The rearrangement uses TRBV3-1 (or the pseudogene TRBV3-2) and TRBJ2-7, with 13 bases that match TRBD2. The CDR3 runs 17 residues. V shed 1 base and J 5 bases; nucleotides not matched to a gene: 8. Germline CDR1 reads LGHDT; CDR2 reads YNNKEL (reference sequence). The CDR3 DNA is TGTGCCAGCAGCCAAGTCAGTTGGGGACTAGCGGGAAACGAGCAGTACTTC. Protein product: CASSQVSWGLAGNEQYF.

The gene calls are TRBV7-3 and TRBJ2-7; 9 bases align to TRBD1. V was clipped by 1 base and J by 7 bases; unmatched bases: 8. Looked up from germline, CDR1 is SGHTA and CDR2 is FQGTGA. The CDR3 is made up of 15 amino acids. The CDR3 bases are TGTGCCAGCAGCTTAAACGGACAGGGGACGGGGGAGCAGTACTTC. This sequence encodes CASSLNGQGTGEQYF.

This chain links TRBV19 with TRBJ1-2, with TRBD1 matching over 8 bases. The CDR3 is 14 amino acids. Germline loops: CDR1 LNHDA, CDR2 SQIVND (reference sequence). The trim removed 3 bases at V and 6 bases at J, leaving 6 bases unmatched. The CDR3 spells CASSIIQGANGYTF. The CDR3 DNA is TGTGCCAGTAGTATCATCCAGGGGGCTAATGGCTACACCTTC.

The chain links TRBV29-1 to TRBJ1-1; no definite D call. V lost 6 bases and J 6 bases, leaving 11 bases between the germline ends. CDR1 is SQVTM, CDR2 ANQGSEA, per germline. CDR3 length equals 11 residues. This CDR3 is CSVRNLAEAFF. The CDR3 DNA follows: TGCAGCGTGCGCAATCTAGCTGAAGCTTTCTTT.